This T cell receptor (beta chain) emerged from a study of blood T cell repertoires in COVID-19. Profiled with immunoSEQ multiplex PCR; TCRdb holds only in-frame clones, not every one. This sample has fewer than 250,000 clones, with roughly 85% found just once. This clone was observed a few times. This CDR3 has 18 amino acids. Trimming took off 0 bases at V and 6 bases at J, with 23 bases between the two ends. The germline V gene encodes CDR1 ENHRY and CDR2 SYGVKD. This receptor was identified in a woman aged 45 to 65 with acute COVID-19. Sequencing used PBMCs or T cells enriched from blood (not recorded which). The chain carries TRBV10-3 and TRBJ1-1, with a possible D match to TRBD1 (6 bases). In nucleotides, the CDR3 is TGTGCCATCAGTGAGTCGAGGGGGGGGAAGCGAAGTCACGCTGAAGCTTTCTTT. Encoded protein: CAISESRGGKRSHAEAFF.